This T cell receptor (beta chain) stems from a study of human T cells and chemical hapten exposure. Study background: The sensitizing agent was 2% DPC, placed on 2 cm by 2 cm of upper inner arm skin. Patients, predominantly female, presented with alopecia areata, totalis or universalis.

The germline V gene has CDR1 SGDLS and CDR2 YYNGEE. Deletions cut 4 bases from V and 0 bases from J, with 13 bases between. CDR3 length equals 16 residues. MiXCR, run by TCRdb on the RACE reads, gives a single entry per CDR3 protein. This sample carries about 82,000 distinct CDR3 sequences, 10% to 15% of them seen once, and the ten largest clones take 4.5% to 6%. Time point here: patch test 3, about 24 weeks after DPC sensitization. Treatment in this sample: therapeutic diphenylcyclopropenone sensitization with weekly scalp DPC. Study conclusions and caveats: Controls formed significantly fewer large CDR3 similarity clusters than expanded TCRs did. Alopecia affecting every donor means their immune response may not match healthy people's.

This clonotype was recorded a few times. Its antigen is not known. The specimen comprised whole blood, sampled in connection with sensitization to the hapten diphenylcyclopropenone (DPC). V and J are TRBV9 and TRBJ2-2, with D unclear. This clonotype was obtained from a woman aged 50 to 60 with alopecia areata. Some clones in this sample may be carry-over from other donors' samples. CDR3 residues: CASSTAQAPNTGELFF. The CDR3 DNA is TGTGCCAGCAGCACGGCGCAAGCGCCGAACACCGGGGAGCTGTTTTTT.